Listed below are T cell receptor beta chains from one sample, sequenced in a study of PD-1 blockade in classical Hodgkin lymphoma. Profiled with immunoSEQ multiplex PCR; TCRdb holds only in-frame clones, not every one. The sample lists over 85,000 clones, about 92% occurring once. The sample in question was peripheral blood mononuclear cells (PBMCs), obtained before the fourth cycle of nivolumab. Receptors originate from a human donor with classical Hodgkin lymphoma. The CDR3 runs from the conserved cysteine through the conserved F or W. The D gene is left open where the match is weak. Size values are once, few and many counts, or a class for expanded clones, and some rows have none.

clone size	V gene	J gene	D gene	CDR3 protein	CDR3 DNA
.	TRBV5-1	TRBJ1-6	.	CASSFTGIYSPLHF	TGCGCCAGCAGTTTTACAGGGATATATTCACCCCTCCACTTT
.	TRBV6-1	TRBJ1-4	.	CASSEASFLELFF	TGTGCCAGCAGTGAAGCCTCGTTTCTAGAACTGTTTTTT
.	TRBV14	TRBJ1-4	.	CASSQERGVEKLFF	TGTGCCAGCAGCCAAGAACGTGGGGTTGAAAAACTGTTTTTT
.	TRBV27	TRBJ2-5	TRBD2	CASSFTTSGRGLRETQYF	TGTGCCAGCAGTTTTACGACTAGCGGGAGGGGGTTGAGAGAGACCCAGTACTTC
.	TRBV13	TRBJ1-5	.	CASSFRGSNQPQHF	TGTGCCAGCAGCTTTCGGGGGAGCAATCAGCCCCAGCATTTT
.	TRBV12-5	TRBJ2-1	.	CASGLGSVRYNEQFF	TGTGCTAGTGGTTTAGGCAGCGTGAGGTACAATGAGCAGTTCTTC
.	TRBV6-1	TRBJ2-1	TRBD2	CASSGLAGGLDEQFF	TGTGCCAGCAGTGGACTAGCGGGAGGGTTGGATGAGCAGTTCTTC
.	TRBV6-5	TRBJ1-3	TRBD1	CASSYSGQGPGNTIYF	TGTGCCAGCAGTTACTCGGGACAGGGTCCTGGAAACACCATATATTTT
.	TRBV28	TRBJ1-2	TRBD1	CASSFDRDYGYTF	TGTGCCAGCAGCTTCGACAGGGACTATGGCTACACCTTC
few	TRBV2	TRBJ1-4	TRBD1	CASSTTGTTNEKLFF	TGTGCCAGCAGCACGACAGGGACAACTAATGAAAAACTGTTTTTT
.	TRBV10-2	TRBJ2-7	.	CASSDKGTLYEQYF	TGCGCCAGCAGTGATAAGGGGACCCTCTACGAGCAGTACTTC
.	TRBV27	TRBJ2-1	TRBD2	CASSPVGGSSYNEQFF	TGTGCCAGCAGTCCAGTCGGCGGGAGTTCATACAATGAGCAGTTCTTC
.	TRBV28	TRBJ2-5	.	CASKKGQTQETQYF	TGTGCCAGCAAAAAAGGACAGACCCAAGAGACCCAGTACTTC
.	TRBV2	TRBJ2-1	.	CASSGTGTDYNEQFF	TGTGCCAGCAGCGGTACCGGGACCGATTACAATGAGCAGTTCTTC
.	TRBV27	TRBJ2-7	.	CASTRKLGRGIWREQYF	TGTGCCAGCACTCGGAAACTCGGGCGGGGAATCTGGCGCGAGCAGTACTTC
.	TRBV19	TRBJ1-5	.	CASSPGTGHQPQHF	TGTGCCAGTAGTCCCGGGACGGGACATCAGCCCCAGCATTTT
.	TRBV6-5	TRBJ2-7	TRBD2	CASSTSGIVDNEQYF	TGTGCCAGCAGCACTAGCGGGATAGTAGATAACGAGCAGTACTTC
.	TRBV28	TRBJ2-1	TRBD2	CASRGLAGDPYNEQFF	TGTGCCAGCAGAGGACTAGCGGGAGACCCCTACAATGAGCAGTTCTTC
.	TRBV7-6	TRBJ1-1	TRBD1	CASSPRDRGRTEAFF	TGTGCCAGCAGCCCCCGGGACAGGGGAAGGACTGAAGCTTTCTTT
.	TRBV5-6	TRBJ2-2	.	CASSLESNTGELFF	TGTGCCAGCAGCTTGGAATCGAACACCGGGGAGCTGTTTTTT
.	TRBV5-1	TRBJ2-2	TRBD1	CATRTGNTGELFF	TGCGCCACCCGGACAGGGAACACCGGGGAGCTGTTTTTT
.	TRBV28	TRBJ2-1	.	CASSSLSTYNEQFF	TGTGCCAGCAGTTCCCTCAGCACCTACAATGAGCAGTTCTTC
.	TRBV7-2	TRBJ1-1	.	CASSWENTEAFF	TGTGCCAGCAGTTGGGAGAACACTGAAGCTTTCTTT
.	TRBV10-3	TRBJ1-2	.	CAISENRDRDYGYTF	TGTGCCATCAGTGAGAACCGGGACCGAGACTATGGCTACACCTTC
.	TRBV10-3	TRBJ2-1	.	CAISLGYEQFF	TGTGCCATCAGCCTAGGGTATGAGCAGTTCTTC
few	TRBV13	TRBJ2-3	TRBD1	CASSATGASTDTQYF	TGTGCCAGCAGCGCTACAGGGGCTAGCACAGATACGCAGTATTTT
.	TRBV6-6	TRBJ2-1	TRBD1	CASSGRQGVLYEQFF	TGTGCCAGCAGTGGGAGACAGGGGGTTCTTTATGAGCAGTTCTTC
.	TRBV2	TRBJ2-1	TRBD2	CASSVLASYNEQFF	TGTGCCAGCAGTGTACTAGCGTCCTACAATGAGCAGTTCTTC
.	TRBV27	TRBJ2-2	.	CASKVRGANTGELFF	TGTGCCAGCAAAGTAAGGGGAGCGAACACCGGGGAGCTGTTTTTT
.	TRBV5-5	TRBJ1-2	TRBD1	CASSLGTGGRDYGYTF	TGTGCCAGCAGCCTGGGGACAGGGGGGCGCGACTATGGCTACACCTTC
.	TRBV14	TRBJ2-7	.	CASSPFREYEQYF	TGTGCCAGCAGCCCGTTCCGGGAGTACGAGCAGTACTTC
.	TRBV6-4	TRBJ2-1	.	CASSDTSWSSYNEQFF	TGTGCCAGCAGTGACACTTCCTGGAGCTCCTACAATGAGCAGTTCTTC
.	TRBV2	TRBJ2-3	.	CASRVAADTQYF	TGTGCCAGCAGGGTAGCGGCAGATACGCAGTATTTT
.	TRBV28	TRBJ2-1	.	CASTESGYHNEQFF	TGTGCCAGCACCGAAAGCGGGTACCACAATGAGCAGTTCTTC
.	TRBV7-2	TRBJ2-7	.	CASSLEARIYEQYF	TGTGCCAGCAGCTTAGAGGCCCGCATCTACGAGCAGTACTTC
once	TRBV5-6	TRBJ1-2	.	CASSFFGREYGYTF	TGTGCCAGCAGCTTTTTTGGCAGGGAGTACGGCTACACCTTC
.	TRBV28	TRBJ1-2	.	CASTLWGGAYGYTF	TGTGCCAGCACCTTATGGGGTGGGGCATACGGCTACACCTTC
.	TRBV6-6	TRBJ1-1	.	CASSYDSIRGTEAFF	TGTGCCAGCAGTTATGACAGCATAAGGGGGACTGAAGCTTTCTTT